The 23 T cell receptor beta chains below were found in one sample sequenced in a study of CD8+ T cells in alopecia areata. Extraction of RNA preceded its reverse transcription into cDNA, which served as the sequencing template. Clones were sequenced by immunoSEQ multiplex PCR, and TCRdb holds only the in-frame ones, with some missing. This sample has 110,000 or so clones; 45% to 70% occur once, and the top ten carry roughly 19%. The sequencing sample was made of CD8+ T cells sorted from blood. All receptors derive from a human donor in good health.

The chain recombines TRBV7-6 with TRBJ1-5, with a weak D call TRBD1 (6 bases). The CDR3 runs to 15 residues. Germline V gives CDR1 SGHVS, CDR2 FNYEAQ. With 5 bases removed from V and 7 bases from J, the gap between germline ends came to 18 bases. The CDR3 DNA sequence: TGTGCCAGCAGCCTCGGCCGGGGGCGAAGGCAGCCCCAGCATTTT. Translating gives CASSLGRGRRQPQHF.

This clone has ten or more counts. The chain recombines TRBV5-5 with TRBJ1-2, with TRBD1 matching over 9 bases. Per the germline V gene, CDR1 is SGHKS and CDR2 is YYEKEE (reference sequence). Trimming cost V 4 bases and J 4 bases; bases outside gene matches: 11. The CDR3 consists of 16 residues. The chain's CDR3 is CASSQYRQGGSYGYTF. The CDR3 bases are TGTGCCAGCAGCCAATACAGACAGGGGGGATCCTATGGCTACACCTTC. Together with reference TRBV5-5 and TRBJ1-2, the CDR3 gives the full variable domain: DAGVTQSPTHLIKTRGQQVTLRCSPISGHKSVSWYQQVLGQGPQFIFQYYEKEERGRGNFPDRFSARQFPNYSSELNVNALLLGDSALYLCASSQYRQGGSYGYTFGSGTRLTVV.

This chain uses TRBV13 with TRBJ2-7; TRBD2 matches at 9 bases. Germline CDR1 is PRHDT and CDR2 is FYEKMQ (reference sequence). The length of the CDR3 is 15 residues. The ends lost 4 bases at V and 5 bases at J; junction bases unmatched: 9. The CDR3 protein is CASSSMASGEHEQYF. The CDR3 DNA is TGTGCCAGCAGCTCCATGGCTAGCGGGGAGCACGAGCAGTACTTC.

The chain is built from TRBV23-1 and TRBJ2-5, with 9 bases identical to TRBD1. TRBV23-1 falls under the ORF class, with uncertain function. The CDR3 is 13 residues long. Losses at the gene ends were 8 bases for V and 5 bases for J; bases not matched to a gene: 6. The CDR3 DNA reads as TGCGCCAGCGCCGGGACAGGGTGCGAGACCCAGTACTTC. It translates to CASAGTGCETQYF.

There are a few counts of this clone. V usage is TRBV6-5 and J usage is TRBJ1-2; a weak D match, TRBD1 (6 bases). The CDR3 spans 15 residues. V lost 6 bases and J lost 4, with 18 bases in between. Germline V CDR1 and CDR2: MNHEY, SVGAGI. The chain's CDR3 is CASSNMGGTSYGYTF. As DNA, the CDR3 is TGTGCCAGCAGCAATATGGGTGGGACATCCTATGGCTACACCTTC.

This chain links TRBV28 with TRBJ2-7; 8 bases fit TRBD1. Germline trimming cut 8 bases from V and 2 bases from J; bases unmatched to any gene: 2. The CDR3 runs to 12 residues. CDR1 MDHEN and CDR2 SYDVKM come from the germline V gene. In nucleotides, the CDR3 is TGTGCCAGCGGGACAGGCACCTACGAGCAGTACTTC. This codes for CASGTGTYEQYF. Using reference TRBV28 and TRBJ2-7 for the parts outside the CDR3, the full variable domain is DVKVTQSSRYLVKRTGEKVFLECVQDMDHENMFWYRQDPGLGLRLIYFSYDVKMKEKGDIPEGYSVSREKKERFSLILESASTNQTSMYLCASGTGTYEQYFGPGTRLTVT.

The chain's CDR3 is CASSWGDRVIYGANVLTF. CDR3 DNA sequence: TGTGCCAGCAGCTGGGGCGACAGGGTAATTTATGGGGCCAACGTCCTGACTTTC. This rearrangement joins TRBV2 to TRBJ2-6, with 7 positions matching TRBD1. The CDR3 spans 18 residues. CDR1 is SNHLY and CDR2 is FYNNEI in the germline V gene. V trimming: 6 bases; J trimming: 3 bases; junction bases outside the gene matches: 14.

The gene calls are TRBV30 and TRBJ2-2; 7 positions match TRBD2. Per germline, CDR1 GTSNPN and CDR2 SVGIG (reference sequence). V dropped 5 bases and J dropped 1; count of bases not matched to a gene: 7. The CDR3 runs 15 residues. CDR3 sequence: CAWGGASGNTGELFF. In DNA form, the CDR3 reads TGTGCCTGGGGGGGAGCTAGCGGGAACACCGGGGAGCTGTTTTTT.

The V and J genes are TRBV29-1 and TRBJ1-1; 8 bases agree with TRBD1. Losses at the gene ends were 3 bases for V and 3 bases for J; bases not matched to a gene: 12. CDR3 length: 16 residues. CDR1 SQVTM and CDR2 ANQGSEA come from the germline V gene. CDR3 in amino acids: CSVEDTRDRKDTEAFF. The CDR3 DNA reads TGCAGCGTTGAGGACACAAGGGACAGGAAGGACACTGAAGCTTTCTTT.

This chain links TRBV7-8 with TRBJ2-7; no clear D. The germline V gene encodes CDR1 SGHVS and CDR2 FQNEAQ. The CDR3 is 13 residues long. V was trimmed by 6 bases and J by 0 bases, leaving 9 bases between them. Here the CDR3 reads CASRPGSSYEQYF. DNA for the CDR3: TGTGCCAGCAGACCAGGAAGCTCCTACGAGCAGTACTTC.

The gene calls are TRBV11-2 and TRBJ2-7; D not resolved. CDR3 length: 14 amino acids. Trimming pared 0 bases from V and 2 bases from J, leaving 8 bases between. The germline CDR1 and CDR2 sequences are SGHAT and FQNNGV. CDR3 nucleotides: TGTGCCAGCAGCTTAGATACGTATCCCTACGAGCAGTACTTC. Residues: CASSLDTYPYEQYF.

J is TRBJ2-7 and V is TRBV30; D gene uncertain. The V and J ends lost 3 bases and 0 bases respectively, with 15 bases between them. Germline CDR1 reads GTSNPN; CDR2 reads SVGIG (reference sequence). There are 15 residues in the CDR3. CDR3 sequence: CAWREGYMGSYEQYF. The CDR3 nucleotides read TGTGCCTGGAGAGAAGGGTATATGGGCTCCTACGAGCAGTACTTC. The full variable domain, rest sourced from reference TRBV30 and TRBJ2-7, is SQTIHQWPATLVQPVGSPLSLECTVEGTSNPNLYWYRQAAGRGLQLLFYSVGIGQISSEVPQNLSASRPQDRQFILSSKKLLLSDSGFYLCAWREGYMGSYEQYFGPGTRLTVT.

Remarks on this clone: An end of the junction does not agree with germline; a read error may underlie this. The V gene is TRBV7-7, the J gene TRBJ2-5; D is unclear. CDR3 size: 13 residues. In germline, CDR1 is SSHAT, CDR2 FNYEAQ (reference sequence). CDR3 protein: CASSLGEQETQYF. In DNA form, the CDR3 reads TGTGCTAGCAGCTTAGGAGAGCAAGAGACCCAGTACTTC.

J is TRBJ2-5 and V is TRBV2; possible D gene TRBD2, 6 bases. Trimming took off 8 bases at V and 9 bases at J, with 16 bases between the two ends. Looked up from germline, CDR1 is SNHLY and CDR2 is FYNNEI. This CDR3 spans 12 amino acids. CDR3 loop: CASLAGGGSQYF. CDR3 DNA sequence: TGTGCCAGCTTAGCTGGTGGGGGGTCCCAGTACTTC.

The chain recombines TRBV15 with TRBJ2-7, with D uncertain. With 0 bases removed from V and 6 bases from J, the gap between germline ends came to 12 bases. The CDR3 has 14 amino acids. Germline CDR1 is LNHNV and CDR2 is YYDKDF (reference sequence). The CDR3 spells CATSRDAEKGEQYF. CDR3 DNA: TGTGCCACCAGCAGAGATGCGGAGAAGGGCGAGCAGTACTTC.

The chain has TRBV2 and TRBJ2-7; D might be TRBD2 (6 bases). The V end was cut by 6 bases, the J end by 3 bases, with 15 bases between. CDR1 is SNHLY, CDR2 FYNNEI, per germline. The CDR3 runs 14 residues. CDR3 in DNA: TGTGCCAGCAGAGGGGCGGGGAATTTCTACGAGCAGTACTTC. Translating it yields CASRGAGNFYEQYF.

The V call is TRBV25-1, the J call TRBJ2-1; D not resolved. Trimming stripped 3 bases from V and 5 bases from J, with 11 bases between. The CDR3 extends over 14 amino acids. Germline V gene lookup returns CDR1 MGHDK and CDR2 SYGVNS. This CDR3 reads CASSDTDWDNEQFF. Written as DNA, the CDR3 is TGTGCCAGCAGTGACACCGACTGGGACAATGAGCAGTTCTTC.

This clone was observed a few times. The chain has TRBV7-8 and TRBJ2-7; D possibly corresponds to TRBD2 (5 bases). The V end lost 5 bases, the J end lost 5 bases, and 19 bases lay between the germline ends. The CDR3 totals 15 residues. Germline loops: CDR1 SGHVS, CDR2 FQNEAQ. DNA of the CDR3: TGTGCCAGCAGCACCAGAGGGTGGCCACCCAACGAGCAGTACTTC. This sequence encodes CASSTRGWPPNEQYF.

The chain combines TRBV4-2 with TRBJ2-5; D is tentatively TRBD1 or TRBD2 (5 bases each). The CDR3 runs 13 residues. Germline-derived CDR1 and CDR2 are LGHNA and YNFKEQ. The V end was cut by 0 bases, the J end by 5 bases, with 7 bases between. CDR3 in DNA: TGTGCCAGCAGCCAAGAGGGGGTGGAGACCCAGTACTTC. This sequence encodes CASSQEGVETQYF.

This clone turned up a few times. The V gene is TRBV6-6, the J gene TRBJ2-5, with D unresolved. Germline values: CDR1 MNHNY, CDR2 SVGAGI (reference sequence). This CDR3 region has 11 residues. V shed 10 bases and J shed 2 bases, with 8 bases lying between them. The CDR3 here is CAIDNQETQYF. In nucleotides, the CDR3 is TGTGCCATCGACAATCAAGAGACCCAGTACTTC.

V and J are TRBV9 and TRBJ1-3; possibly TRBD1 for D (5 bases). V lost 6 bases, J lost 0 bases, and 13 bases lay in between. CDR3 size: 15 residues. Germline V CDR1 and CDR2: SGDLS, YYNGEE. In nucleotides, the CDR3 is TGTGCCAGCAACCCTGGGGCCTACTCTGGAAACACCATATATTTT. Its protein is CASNPGAYSGNTIYF.

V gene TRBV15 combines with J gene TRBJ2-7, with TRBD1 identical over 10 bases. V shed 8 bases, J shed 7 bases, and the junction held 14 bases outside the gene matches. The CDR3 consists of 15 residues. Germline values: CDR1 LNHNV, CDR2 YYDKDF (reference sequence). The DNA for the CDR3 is TGTGCCACCGACACCGGGACAGGGGTTTCTGAAGAGCAGTACTTC. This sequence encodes CATDTGTGVSEEQYF.

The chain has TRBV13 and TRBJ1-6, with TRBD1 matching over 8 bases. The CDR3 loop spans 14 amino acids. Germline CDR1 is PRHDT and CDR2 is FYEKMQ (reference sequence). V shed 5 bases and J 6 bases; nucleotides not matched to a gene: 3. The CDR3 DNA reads TGTGCCAGCAGCGTCGGACAGGGTAATTCACCCCTCCACTTT. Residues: CASSVGQGNSPLHF.